One and the same sample provided the 27 T cell receptor beta chains below, sequenced in a study of blood T cell repertoires in COVID-19. Only in-frame clones appear in the TCRdb table, and some are missing; sequencing was by immunoSEQ multiplex PCR. This table has under 350,000 clones, approximately 85% appearing once. The sequenced sample was peripheral blood. The receptors originated from a human donor in a cohort sampled during active COVID-19.

The rearrangement links TRBV24-1 to TRBJ1-1; 7 bases agree with TRBD1. Germline assignment: CDR1 KGHDR and CDR2 SFDVKD. This CDR3 comprises 13 residues. Germline trimming cut 7 bases from V and 0 bases from J; bases unmatched to any gene: 1. The CDR3 protein is CATRGQLNTEAFF. CDR3 DNA sequence: TGTGCCACCAGGGGACAGTTGAACACTGAAGCTTTCTTT.

Only a few counts were recorded for this clone. The chain couples TRBV11-1 to TRBJ1-6; TRBD1 matches at 9 bases. Germline V gene data show CDR1 as SGHAT and CDR2 as FQDESV (reference sequence). The CDR3 has 14 amino acids. Trimming removed 7 bases from V and 9 bases from J; junction bases left unmatched: 7. DNA of the CDR3: TGTGCCAGCACCAGGACAGGGGAAGGTTCACCCCTCCACTTT. Encoded protein: CASTRTGEGSPLHF.

The chain uses TRBV3-1 (or the pseudogene TRBV3-2) and TRBJ1-2; 8 nucleotides line up with TRBD1. The CDR3 sequence is 14 residues long. The germline V gene has CDR1 LGHDT and CDR2 YNNKEL (reference sequence). V lost 6 bases to trimming and J lost 4 bases; unmatched junction nucleotides: 7. As DNA, the CDR3 is TGTGCCAGCAGACCCACTGACAGGGGCTATGGCTACACCTTC. This codes for CASRPTDRGYGYTF.

This clone was detected once. The chain links TRBV11-3 to TRBJ2-7, with 9 bases matching TRBD1. The CDR3 sequence is 15 residues long. Germline loops: CDR1 SGHNT, CDR2 YENEEA. J was trimmed by 0 bases and V by 1 base; bases with no gene match: 1. This chain's CDR3 is CASSLGQGVSYEQYF. The CDR3 coding sequence is TGTGCCAGCAGCTTAGGACAGGGGGTCTCCTACGAGCAGTACTTC.

The rearrangement links TRBV30 to TRBJ1-1; tentatively, D is TRBD1 (5 bases). The CDR3 is 14 residues long. Trimming shortened V by 2 bases and J by 5 bases, and 15 bases separated the two germline ends. Germline V gene data show CDR1 as GTSNPN and CDR2 as SVGIG (reference sequence). The CDR3 DNA is TGTGCCTGGAGTCCTGGACCCCAGGGAACTGAAGCTTTCTTT. Protein: CAWSPGPQGTEAFF.

This clone was seen at least ten times. The chain joins TRBV18 to TRBJ2-7; 10 positions agree with TRBD2. J was trimmed by 3 bases and V by 3 bases; bases with no gene match: 5. Germline values: CDR1 KGHSH, CDR2 LQKENI. The CDR3 is made up of 15 amino acids. CDR3 amino acids: CASSPQAGGYYEQYF. The DNA of the CDR3 is TGTGCCAGCTCACCGCAAGCGGGGGGGTACTACGAGCAGTACTTC.

The V and J genes are TRBV6-5 and TRBJ1-5; D is possibly TRBD1 (6 bases). Per the germline V gene, CDR1 is MNHEY and CDR2 is SVGAGI. The CDR3 consists of 14 residues. V shed 2 bases and J shed 8 bases, with 13 bases lying between them. The CDR3 is CASSYGGGGKPQHF. The CDR3 region has the DNA TGTGCCAGCAGTTACGGTGGGGGGGGCAAGCCCCAGCATTTT.

This clone was detected a few times. The chain carries TRBV5-8 and TRBJ1-6; 7 nucleotides line up with TRBD1. From germline, CDR1 is SGHTS and CDR2 YDEGEE. The junction had 15 bases not matched to a gene; V was cut back by 9 bases and J by 9 bases. This CDR3 spans 15 amino acids. The CDR3 DNA follows: TGTGCCACCTCGACAGGGAGTAGTAGGATTTCACCCCTCCACTTT. Protein sequence: CATSTGSSRISPLHF.

The V and J genes are TRBV4-1 and TRBJ2-7, with 8 bases matching TRBD2. Germline V CDR1 and CDR2: MGHRA, YSYEKL. The CDR3 runs 16 residues. The V and J ends lost 1 base and 2 bases, in that order; junction bases with no gene match: 7. The DNA for the CDR3 is TGCGCCAGCAGCCAAGGTATGGCGGGGGGTACCTACGAGCAGTACTTC. This encodes CASSQGMAGGTYEQYF.

The chain couples TRBV24-1 to TRBJ2-3; no clear D. The V end lost 1 base, the J end lost 3 bases, and 10 bases lay between the germline ends. The CDR3 runs 15 residues. Germline lookup yields CDR1 KGHDR and CDR2 SFDVKD. For the CDR3, the DNA is TGTGCCACCAGTGATTTCGGCAGGCCTACAGATACGCAGTATTTT. As protein: CATSDFGRPTDTQYF.

CDR3 in amino acids: CASSRNRGGGYTF. The CDR3 coding sequence is TGTGCCAGCAGCCGTAACAGGGGGGGTGGCTACACCTTC. This sequence joins TRBV7-3 and TRBJ1-2; TRBD1 matches 8 bases. Per the germline V gene, CDR1 is SGHTA and CDR2 is FQGTGA. V shed 5 bases and J 7 bases; nucleotides not matched to a gene: 6. CDR3 length: 13 residues. The complete variable domain, with remaining parts taken from reference TRBV7-3 and TRBJ1-2, reads GAGVSQTPSNKVTEKGKYVELRCDPISGHTALYWYRQSLGQGPEFLIYFQGTGAADDSGLPNDRFFAVRPEGSVSTLKIQRTERGDSAVYLCASSRNRGGGYTFGSGTRLTVV.

A few counts support this clone. One end of the junction does not line up with germline, which may come from a read error. CDR3 protein: CASSQRDSRAFF. CDR3 bases: TGTGCCAGCAGCCAGCGGGACTCACGGGCGTTCTTC. The rearrangement uses TRBV3-1 (or the pseudogene TRBV3-2) and TRBJ2-7, with D tentatively TRBD2 (6 bases). Looked up from germline, CDR1 is LGHDT and CDR2 is YNNKEL (reference sequence). There are 12 residues in the CDR3.

The chain employs TRBV12-3 or TRBV12-4 and TRBJ1-5; no definite D call. This CDR3 region has 12 residues. V dropped 3 bases and J dropped 3 bases, with 3 bases sitting between them. In DNA, the CDR3 is TGTGCCAGCAGTTTCATCAATCAGCCCCAGCATTTT. This translates into CASSFINQPQHF.

The V gene is TRBV7-9, the J gene TRBJ1-6, with 9 bases lining up with TRBD1. Trimming removed 5 bases from V and 9 bases from J; junction bases left unmatched: 5. The CDR3 consists of 14 residues. Per germline, CDR1 SEHNR and CDR2 FQNEAQ (reference sequence). The CDR3 reads CASSPGQGVSPLHF. As DNA, the CDR3 is TGTGCCAGCAGCCCGGGACAGGGCGTTTCACCCCTCCACTTT.

The chain recombines TRBV3-1 (or the pseudogene TRBV3-2) with TRBJ1-2; D is perhaps TRBD1 (6 bases). Trimming removed 1 base at V and 2 bases at J, with 11 bases between. Germline CDR1 and CDR2: LGHDT and YNNKEL (reference sequence). The CDR3 is 15 residues long. CDR3 sequence: CASSQGNRENYGYTF. The CDR3, as DNA: TGTGCCAGCAGCCAAGGAAACAGGGAAAACTATGGCTACACCTTC.

The chain links TRBV10-3 to TRBJ1-2; possible D gene TRBD1, 5 bases. CDR3 size: 14 residues. V was trimmed by 10 bases and J by 5 bases, leaving 20 bases between them. Germline V CDR1 and CDR2: ENHRY, SYGVKD. The CDR3 spells CATRGERAYYGYTF. The CDR3 region has the DNA TGTGCCACAAGAGGGGAGCGGGCCTATTATGGCTACACCTTC.

The chain joins TRBV2 to TRBJ1-2; the D gene is possibly TRBD1 (6 bases). V lost 4 bases and J 2 bases, leaving 8 bases between the germline ends. CDR1 SNHLY and CDR2 FYNNEI come from the germline V gene. CDR3 length equals 13 residues. CDR3 in amino acids: CASSVGGNYGYTF. CDR3 sequence (DNA): TGTGCCAGCAGTGTTGGGGGCAACTATGGCTACACCTTC.

This clone was counted only a few times. The V gene is TRBV5-1, the J gene TRBJ2-7; 7 nucleotides agree with TRBD1. Trimming took 4 bases from V and 2 from J; bases not matched to a gene: 12. Per germline, CDR1 SGHRS and CDR2 YFSETQ. The CDR3 spans 16 residues. CDR3 coding DNA: TGCGCCAGCAGCCGGGACAGAGCCGATTTACCCTACGAGCAGTACTTC. Amino acid sequence: CASSRDRADLPYEQYF.

J is TRBJ2-7 and V is TRBV6-5; D is possibly TRBD1 (5 bases). Germline assignment: CDR1 MNHEY and CDR2 SVGAGI. Trimming left V 2 bases short and J 6 bases short, with 11 bases between. The CDR3 spans 13 residues. Here the CDR3 DNA reads TGTGCCAGCAGTTACACCGACAGCCGCGAGCAGTACTTC. It is translated as CASSYTDSREQYF.

This clone was detected a few times. The V call is TRBV11-2, the J call TRBJ2-3, with D possibly matching TRBD1 (5 bases). Germline V lookup: CDR1 SGHAT, CDR2 FQNNGV. V was cut by 7 bases and J by 1 base, with 18 bases left in between. The CDR3 is made up of 16 amino acids. The CDR3: CASKEWGSTGTDTQYF. CDR3 bases: TGTGCCAGCAAGGAGTGGGGCTCAACAGGCACAGATACGCAGTATTTT.

This rearrangement joins TRBV2 to TRBJ1-1, with a tentative D call TRBD1 (6 bases). Germline CDR1 SNHLY, CDR2 FYNNEI. This CDR3 comprises 13 residues. Trimming stripped 6 bases from V and 8 bases from J, with 16 bases between. The CDR3 region is CASSPGGGLEAFF. The CDR3 coding sequence is TGTGCCAGCAGCCCCGGGGGGGGCCTCGAAGCTTTCTTT.

The genes are TRBV6-5 and TRBJ1-5; D remains unclear. Germline V gene sequence: CDR1 MNHEY, CDR2 SVGAGI. Trimming took 4 bases from V and 5 from J, leaving 3 bases between them. CDR3 length equals 11 residues. CDR3 loop: CASSSYQPQHF. CDR3 bases: TGTGCCAGCAGTTCTTATCAGCCCCAGCATTTT.

The chain uses TRBV6-6 and TRBJ2-5, with TRBD1 identical over 12 bases. The CDR3 has 16 residues. The J segment lost 3 bases and the V segment lost 1 base, leaving 3 bases of the junction unmatched. Germline CDR1 and CDR2: MNHNY and SVGAGI (reference sequence). The CDR3 here is CASSYYGTGGEETQYF. CDR3 in DNA: TGTGCCAGCAGTTACTACGGGACAGGGGGCGAAGAGACCCAGTACTTC.

This clone has a single count. The V call is TRBV10-2, the J call TRBJ1-2, with D maybe TRBD1 (6 bases). V dropped 6 bases and J dropped 5 bases, with 13 bases sitting between them. CDR1 is WSHSY, CDR2 SAAADI, per germline. The CDR3 is made up of 13 amino acids. The CDR3 protein is CASSAGEGYGYTF. CDR3 DNA sequence: TGCGCCAGCAGCGCAGGGGAGGGGTATGGCTACACCTTC.

This chain uses TRBV15 with TRBJ2-1; 10 bases are shared with TRBD2. CDR1 is LNHNV, CDR2 YYDKDF, per germline (reference sequence). V was pared by 4 bases and J by 9 bases, with 12 bases of the junction left unmatched. This CDR3 contains 16 residues. Here the CDR3 DNA reads TGTGCCACCAGCACAGCCCTCAGCGGGGGGGATGCTGAGCAGTTCTTC. Protein product: CATSTALSGGDAEQFF.

This clone was seen only a few times. The chain combines TRBV20-1 with TRBJ1-6, with D possibly matching TRBD1 (6 bases). CDR3 size: 15 residues. From germline, CDR1 is DFQATT and CDR2 SNEGSKA (reference sequence). The V gene lost 3 bases and the J gene lost 7 bases, with 16 bases spanning the gap. The CDR3 is CSASGQGNRNSPLHF. The CDR3 DNA is TGCAGTGCTAGTGGGCAGGGGAACCGCAATTCACCCCTCCACTTT.

The rearrangement joins TRBV7-9 to TRBJ2-2; 8 bases agree with TRBD1. After removal of 0 bases from V and 4 bases from J, the junction contained 7 bases not matched to a gene. CDR3 length: 17 residues. The germline gives CDR1 SEHNR, CDR2 FQNEAQ (reference sequence). For the CDR3, the DNA is TGTGCCAGCAGCTTAGCTCCAGGGGGCTCGTTCACCGGGGAGCTGTTTTTT. Protein: CASSLAPGGSFTGELFF.